A single sample is the source of the 9 T cell receptor beta chains below, sequenced in a study of blood T cell repertoires in COVID-19. Libraries were prepared by immunoSEQ multiplex PCR; TCRdb keeps only in-frame clonotypes and omits some of them. The sample has about 310,000 clones, roughly 90% seen once; the top ten hold around 9%. The sequenced sample consisted of PBMCs or T cells enriched from blood (not recorded which). Receptors originate from a woman aged 25 to 39 who had recovered from COVID-19.

The V call is TRBV9, the J call TRBJ2-7; D ambiguous. The length of the CDR3 is 14 residues. V shed 2 bases and J shed 4 bases, with 13 bases lying between them. CDR1 is SGDLS, CDR2 YYNGEE, per germline. CDR3 loop: CASSVSDFSYEQYF. The DNA of the CDR3 is TGTGCCAGCAGCGTTAGTGACTTCTCTTACGAGCAGTACTTC.

CDR3 DNA: TGTGCCAGCAGTTACTCGGAAGGACAGGGGGCGGCAGCTTTCTTT. Its protein product is CASSYSEGQGAAAFF. The chain carries TRBV6-5 and TRBJ1-1; 11 nucleotides agree with TRBD1. The V gene end was trimmed by 0 bases and the J gene end by 10 bases; junction bases not matched to a gene: 7. The length of the CDR3 is 15 residues. Germline CDR1 reads MNHEY; CDR2 reads SVGAGI.

This chain connects TRBV6-5 to TRBJ2-5; D is uncertain. Germline-derived CDR1 and CDR2 are MNHEY and SVGAGI. The CDR3 runs 14 residues. V was pared by 0 bases and J by 5 bases, with 10 bases between. The CDR3 region has the DNA TGTGCCAGCAGTTACTCGGGTAGCCCGGAGACCCAGTACTTC. Translating it yields CASSYSGSPETQYF.

The chain recombines TRBV28 with TRBJ1-5, with D perhaps TRBD1 (5 bases). V lost 2 bases, J lost 7 bases, and 18 bases lay in between. The CDR3 covers 16 residues. CDR1 is MDHEN and CDR2 is SYDVKM in the germline V gene. The CDR3 loop is CASSLPATGVGQPQHF. The CDR3 nucleotides read TGTGCCAGCAGTTTACCCGCTACGGGGGTCGGGCAGCCCCAGCATTTT.

The CDR3: CASSATNTGELFF. CDR3 bases: TGTGCCAGCTCCGCGACAAACACCGGGGAGCTGTTTTTT. This sequence joins TRBV18 and TRBJ2-2, with unresolved D. Germline V gene lookup returns CDR1 KGHSH and CDR2 LQKENI. The CDR3 sequence is 13 residues long. With 6 bases removed from V and 2 bases from J, the gap between germline ends came to 7 bases.

The rearrangement uses TRBV14 and TRBJ2-6, with 10 nucleotides matching TRBD1. Trimming took 3 bases from V and 0 from J; bases not matched to a gene: 5. The length of the CDR3 is 18 residues. Per germline, CDR1 SGHDN and CDR2 FVKESK. The CDR3 nucleotides are TGTGCCAGCAGCCACCTGGGACAGGGGCTCTCTGGGGCCAACGTCCTGACTTTC. Translated: CASSHLGQGLSGANVLTF.

The chain carries TRBV14 and TRBJ1-2, with a possible D match to TRBD1 (5 bases). CDR1 and CDR2 (germline): SGHDN, FVKESK. V lost 1 base and J lost 9, with 21 bases in between. The length of the CDR3 is 16 residues. CDR3 nucleotide sequence: TGTGCCAGCAGCCAAGCCCCGGGACTCGGGTACGGTCGCTACACCTTC. The encoded protein is CASSQAPGLGYGRYTF.

The genes are TRBV28 and TRBJ2-1, with D perhaps TRBD2 (6 bases). This CDR3 comprises 14 residues. From germline, CDR1 is MDHEN and CDR2 SYDVKM. V gave up 5 bases and J gave up 4 bases, with 12 bases separating them. This CDR3 is CASSMGGDYNEQFF. The DNA of the CDR3 is TGTGCCAGCAGTATGGGGGGTGATTACAATGAGCAGTTCTTC.

J is TRBJ1-2 and V is TRBV7-2, with 7 bases fitting TRBD1. CDR1 is SGHTA, CDR2 FQGNSA, per germline. V lost 4 bases to trimming and J lost 4 bases; unmatched junction nucleotides: 6. The CDR3 loop spans 14 amino acids. CDR3 in amino acids: CASSSQGDGYGYTF. Here the CDR3 DNA reads TGTGCCAGCAGCTCCCAGGGGGACGGCTATGGCTACACCTTC.